These 24 T cell receptor beta chains originate from one sample sequenced in a study of cytomegalovirus exposure and HLA in healthy donors. Profiled with immunoSEQ multiplex PCR; TCRdb holds only in-frame clones, not every one. The sample lists approximately 300,000 clones, 75% to 90% occurring once. Material for sequencing was PBMCs. Receptors were obtained from a woman aged 18-29 years in good health and CMV-seronegative.

The gene calls are TRBV5-1 and TRBJ2-3, with 11 bases matching TRBD2. Trimming at V came to 5 bases and at J to 6 bases, leaving 8 bases not matched to a gene. CDR3 length: 15 residues. CDR1 is SGHRS and CDR2 is YFSETQ in the germline V gene. The CDR3 is CASRKTSGDVDTQYF. CDR3 nucleotides: TGCGCCAGCAGGAAGACTAGCGGGGACGTCGATACGCAGTATTTT.

CDR3 amino acids: CASSPPGLPNSYEQYF. The CDR3 DNA reads as TGTGCCAGCTCACCACCGGGACTCCCCAACTCCTACGAGCAGTACTTC. The genes are TRBV18 and TRBJ2-7, with D possibly TRBD2 on 6 matching bases. The CDR3 has 16 amino acids. V was pared by 0 bases and J by 0 bases, with 12 bases between. Germline CDR1 reads KGHSH; CDR2 reads LQKENI.

The chain combines TRBV27 with TRBJ2-4; D is possibly TRBD2 (5 bases). CDR3 length equals 16 residues. Per the germline V gene, CDR1 is MNHEY and CDR2 is SMNVEV (reference sequence). V lost 1 base, J lost 0 bases, and 10 bases lay in between. In DNA, the CDR3 is TGTGCCAGCAGTTTATGGGGAGACGTAGCCAAAAACATTCAGTACTTC. Translated, it gives CASSLWGDVAKNIQYF.

The chain is built from TRBV6-1 and TRBJ2-1, with 8 bases fitting TRBD1. The ends lost 4 bases at V and 6 bases at J; junction bases unmatched: 8. CDR3 length: 15 residues. Germline assignment: CDR1 MNHNS and CDR2 SASEGT. CDR3 nucleotides: TGTGCCAGCAGTGGAGGGACAGGAGCCATCAATGAGCAGTTCTTC. This codes for CASSGGTGAINEQFF.

V usage is TRBV4-3 and J usage is TRBJ1-4; D call uncertain. In germline, CDR1 is LGHNA, CDR2 YSLEER. The CDR3 has 15 residues. V was trimmed by 0 bases and J by 7 bases, leaving 12 bases between them. The CDR3 DNA reads as TGCGCCAGCAGCCAAGATCAGCGACGCGGTGAAAAACTGTTTTTT. It specifies CASSQDQRRGEKLFF.

The rearrangement uses TRBV27 and TRBJ1-1; D is undetermined. The CDR3 has 13 amino acids. Between the trimmed V and J ends, which lost 6 bases and 7 bases, there was a span of 15 bases. CDR1 is MNHEY and CDR2 is SMNVEV in the germline V gene (reference sequence). CDR3 region: CASSQDLAFEAFF. DNA for the CDR3: TGTGCCAGCAGCCAGGACCTAGCTTTTGAAGCTTTCTTT.

This chain connects TRBV25-1 to TRBJ2-1; 7 bases are a match to TRBD1. Trimming removed 3 bases from V and 6 bases from J; junction bases left unmatched: 5. This CDR3 is 14 amino acids long. CDR1 MGHDK and CDR2 SYGVNS come from the germline V gene. CDR3 in amino acids: CASSDLTGTNEQFF. CDR3 bases: TGTGCCAGCAGTGACCTGACAGGGACCAATGAGCAGTTCTTC.

The chain uses TRBV7-2 and TRBJ2-7, with D maybe TRBD1 (6 bases). This CDR3 has 16 amino acids. CDR1 is SGHTA and CDR2 is FQGNSA in the germline V gene. V lost 5 bases to trimming and J lost 0 bases, with 17 bases between them. CDR3 coding DNA: TGTGCCAGCAGCCCCCAAGGGGGAAGGGGCTCCTACGAGCAGTACTTC. It specifies CASSPQGGRGSYEQYF.

The chain carries TRBV7-9 and TRBJ2-2, with TRBD1 matching 7 bases. Per germline, CDR1 SEHNR and CDR2 FQNEAQ (reference sequence). This CDR3 spans 17 amino acids. Losses at the gene ends were 5 bases for V and 2 bases for J; bases not matched to a gene: 11. The CDR3 DNA sequence: TGTGCCAGCAGCCTGAGCAGGGACAGCCTTAACACCGGGGAGCTGTTTTTT. The encoded protein is CASSLSRDSLNTGELFF.

V and J are TRBV27 and TRBJ2-5; 11 nucleotides match TRBD2. The ends lost 2 bases at V and 5 bases at J; junction bases unmatched: 7. CDR1 is MNHEY and CDR2 is SMNVEV in the germline V gene (reference sequence). The CDR3 loop spans 16 amino acids. The CDR3 DNA follows: TGTGCCAGCAGTTTAGGGACTAGCGGAGGGGGGGAGACCCAGTACTTC. Its protein product is CASSLGTSGGGETQYF.

The V gene is TRBV28, the J gene TRBJ1-1, with D possibly being TRBD1 (5 bases). This CDR3 contains 20 residues. Trimming took 5 bases from V and 4 from J, leaving 32 bases between them. Germline V CDR1 and CDR2: MDHEN, SYDVKM. This chain's CDR3 is CASSPYHLGATGQVGTEAFF. The CDR3 DNA follows: TGTGCCAGCAGTCCCTACCACCTTGGCGCAACTGGACAAGTGGGCACTGAAGCTTTCTTT. Supplemented by reference TRBV28 and TRBJ1-1, the full variable domain reads DVKVTQSSRYLVKRTGEKVFLECVQDMDHENMFWYRQDPGLGLRLIYFSYDVKMKEKGDIPEGYSVSREKKERFSLILESASTNQTSMYLCASSPYHLGATGQVGTEAFFGQGTRLTVV.

The V gene is TRBV27, the J gene TRBJ2-7; TRBD2 matches at 9 bases. V shed 3 bases, J shed 3 bases, and the junction held 6 bases outside the gene matches. Germline CDR1 is MNHEY and CDR2 is SMNVEV (reference sequence). The CDR3 has 15 residues. The CDR3 protein is CASSFLTSGIYEQYF. The CDR3 nucleotides read TGTGCCAGCAGTTTCCTGACTAGCGGAATCTACGAGCAGTACTTC.

The chain employs TRBV13 and TRBJ2-2, with D maybe TRBD1 (5 bases). Germline CDR1 is PRHDT and CDR2 is FYEKMQ (reference sequence). This CDR3 has 18 amino acids. The V and J ends lost 4 bases and 1 base respectively, with 19 bases between them. CDR3 residues: CASSSWGRATLNTGELFF. CDR3 DNA sequence: TGTGCCAGCAGCTCATGGGGCAGGGCGACGCTGAACACCGGGGAGCTGTTTTTT.

The rearrangement joins TRBV15 to TRBJ1-1, with D perhaps TRBD1 (5 bases). Germline V CDR1 and CDR2: LNHNV, YYDKDF (reference sequence). Trimming removed 3 bases from V and 6 bases from J, with 14 bases in between. The CDR3 is 14 residues long. In nucleotides, the CDR3 is TGTGCCACCAGCAGGGGGCGGGGGAGCCCTGAAGCTTTCTTT. This encodes CATSRGRGSPEAFF.

J is TRBJ1-2 and V is TRBV12-5, with TRBD1 matching over 7 bases. From germline, CDR1 is LGHNT and CDR2 FRNRAP. Losses at the gene ends were 1 base for V and 5 bases for J; bases not matched to a gene: 7. The CDR3 is 15 amino acids. The CDR3 bases are TGTGCTAGTGGTTTGGGTCTGGACAGGATTTATGGCTACACCTTC. Residues: CASGLGLDRIYGYTF.

This rearrangement joins TRBV27 to TRBJ1-1; D might be TRBD1 (6 bases). The V and J ends lost 9 bases and 6 bases respectively, with 23 bases between them. This CDR3 comprises 15 residues. Looked up from germline, CDR1 is MNHEY and CDR2 is SMNVEV (reference sequence). The CDR3 DNA follows: TGTGCCAGTATCCTTTTGACAGGCGAAGTCTCTGAAGCTTTCTTT. This codes for CASILLTGEVSEAFF.

This clone was found once. This chain connects TRBV18 to TRBJ1-2; TRBD1 matches at 8 bases. This CDR3 has 13 residues. Germline lookup yields CDR1 KGHSH and CDR2 LQKENI. J gave up 5 bases and V 5 bases, and 4 bases lay outside the gene matches. The CDR3 is CASSSDRVYGYTF. As DNA, the CDR3 is TGTGCCAGCTCATCGGACAGGGTATATGGCTACACCTTC.

CDR3 sequence (DNA): TGTGCCAGCAGCCATGGGACAGAAGAAGAGACCCAGTACTTC. Its translation is CASSHGTEEETQYF. The chain links TRBV28 to TRBJ2-5; 7 bases align to TRBD1. The trim removed 6 bases at V and 3 bases at J, leaving 7 bases unmatched. There are 14 residues in the CDR3. The germline CDR1 and CDR2 sequences are MDHEN and SYDVKM.

The chain recombines TRBV27 with TRBJ2-2, with a weak D call TRBD2 (6 bases). The V gene's germline CDR1 is MNHEY and CDR2 SMNVEV (reference sequence). There are 14 residues in the CDR3. V dropped 7 bases and J dropped 6 bases, with 15 bases sitting between them. Written as DNA, the CDR3 is TGTGCCAGCAATACGGGGGTCGCCTCCGGGGAGCTGTTTTTT. Translating it yields CASNTGVASGELFF.

This chain joins TRBV9 and TRBJ1-5; the match to TRBD1 covers 7 bases. The junction had 6 bases not matched to a gene; V was cut back by 0 bases and J by 6 bases. This CDR3 contains 15 residues. The germline CDR1 and CDR2 sequences are SGDLS and YYNGEE. The DNA of the CDR3 is TGTGCCAGCAGCGTAGAGGGGGCGCGGGGTCAGCCCCAGCATTTT. This translates into CASSVEGARGQPQHF.

J is TRBJ2-5 and V is TRBV30, with TRBD2 matching 9 bases. Trimming cost V 2 bases and J 5 bases; bases outside gene matches: 9. Germline CDR1 is GTSNPN and CDR2 is SVGIG (reference sequence). The CDR3 contains 15 residues. CDR3 amino acids: CAWSFRTSVGETQYF. CDR3 DNA sequence: TGTGCCTGGAGTTTCAGGACTAGCGTGGGGGAGACCCAGTACTTC.

The chain is built from TRBV5-4 and TRBJ2-1, with 8 bases matching TRBD2. The germline V gene encodes CDR1 SGHNT and CDR2 YYREEE (reference sequence). The V and J ends lost 1 base and 5 bases, in that order; junction bases with no gene match: 11. The CDR3 runs 17 residues. CDR3 residues: CASSLSWMVAGHNEQFF. The DNA for the CDR3 is TGTGCCAGCAGCTTGTCGTGGATGGTAGCGGGACACAATGAGCAGTTCTTC.

The chain employs TRBV7-6 and TRBJ1-2, with 9 bases lining up with TRBD1. The CDR3 spans 15 residues. The trim removed 4 bases at V and 3 bases at J, leaving 6 bases unmatched. Germline CDR1 is SGHVS and CDR2 is FNYEAQ. CDR3 DNA sequence: TGTGCCAGCAGCTCGGGGACAGGGCGGGACTATGGCTACACCTTC. It is translated as CASSSGTGRDYGYTF.

The V gene is TRBV5-6, the J gene TRBJ2-7, with 10 bases identical to TRBD1. The germline gives CDR1 SGHDT, CDR2 YYEEEE. CDR3 length: 14 residues. Trimming at V came to 2 bases and at J to 7 bases, leaving 6 bases not matched to a gene. The CDR3 is CASSFDRGHGEQYF. DNA for the CDR3: TGTGCCAGCAGCTTTGACAGGGGGCATGGTGAGCAGTACTTC. Combining the CDR3 with reference TRBV5-6 and TRBJ2-7 gives the whole variable domain DAGVTQSPTHLIKTRGQQVTLRCSPKSGHDTVSWYQQALGQGPQFIFQYYEEEERQRGNFPDRFSGHQFPNYSSELNVNALLLGDSALYLCASSFDRGHGEQYFGPGTRLTVT.